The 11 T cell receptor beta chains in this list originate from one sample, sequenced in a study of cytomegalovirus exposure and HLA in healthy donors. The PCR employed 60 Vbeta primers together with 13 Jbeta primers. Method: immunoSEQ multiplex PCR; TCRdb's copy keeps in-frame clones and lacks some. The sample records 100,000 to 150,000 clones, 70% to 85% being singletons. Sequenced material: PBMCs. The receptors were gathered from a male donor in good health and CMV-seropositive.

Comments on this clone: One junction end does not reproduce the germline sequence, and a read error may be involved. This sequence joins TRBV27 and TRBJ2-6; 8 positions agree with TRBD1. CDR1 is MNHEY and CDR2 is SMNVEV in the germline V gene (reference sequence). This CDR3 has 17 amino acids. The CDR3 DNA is TGTGCCAGCAGCCCTATTGGGCAGGGGGCTGGGGCCAACGGCCTGACTTTC. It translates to CASSPIGQGAGANGLTF.

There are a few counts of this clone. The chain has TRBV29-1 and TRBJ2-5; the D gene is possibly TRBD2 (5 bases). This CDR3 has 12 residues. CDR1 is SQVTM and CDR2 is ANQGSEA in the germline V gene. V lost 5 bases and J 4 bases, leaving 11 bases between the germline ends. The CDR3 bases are TGCAGCGTTCGTCTAGCACTAGAGACCCAGTACTTC. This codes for CSVRLALETQYF.

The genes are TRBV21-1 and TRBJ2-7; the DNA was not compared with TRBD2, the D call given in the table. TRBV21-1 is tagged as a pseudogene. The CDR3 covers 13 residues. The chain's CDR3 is CASNPDAGGKQYF. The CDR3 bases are TGTGCCAGCAACCCCGACGCTGGAGGGAAGCAGTACTTC.

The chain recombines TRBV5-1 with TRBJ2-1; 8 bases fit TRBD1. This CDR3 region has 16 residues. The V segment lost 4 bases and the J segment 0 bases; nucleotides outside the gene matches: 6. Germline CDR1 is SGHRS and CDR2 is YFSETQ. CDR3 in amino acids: CASSPTGAPSYNEQFF. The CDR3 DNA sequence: TGCGCCAGCAGCCCGACAGGGGCCCCCTCCTACAATGAGCAGTTCTTC.

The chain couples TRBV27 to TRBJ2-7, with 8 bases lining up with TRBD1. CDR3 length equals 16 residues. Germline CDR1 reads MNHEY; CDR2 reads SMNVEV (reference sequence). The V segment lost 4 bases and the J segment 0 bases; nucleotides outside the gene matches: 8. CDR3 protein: CASSWGRGRGSYEQYF. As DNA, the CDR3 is TGTGCCAGCAGTTGGGGCAGGGGGCGAGGCTCCTACGAGCAGTACTTC.

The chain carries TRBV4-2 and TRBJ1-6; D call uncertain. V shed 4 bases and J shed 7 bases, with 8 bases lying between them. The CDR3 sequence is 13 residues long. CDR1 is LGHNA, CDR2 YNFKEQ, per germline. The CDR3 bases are TGTGCCAGCAGCCCGACACGAAATTCACCCCTCCACTTT. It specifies CASSPTRNSPLHF.

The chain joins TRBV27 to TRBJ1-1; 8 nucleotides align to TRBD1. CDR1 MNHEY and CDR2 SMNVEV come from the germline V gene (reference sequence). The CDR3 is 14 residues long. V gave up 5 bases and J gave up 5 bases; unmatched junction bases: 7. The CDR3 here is CASSPRQGSTEAFF. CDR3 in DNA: TGTGCCAGCAGTCCCAGACAGGGGAGTACTGAAGCTTTCTTT.

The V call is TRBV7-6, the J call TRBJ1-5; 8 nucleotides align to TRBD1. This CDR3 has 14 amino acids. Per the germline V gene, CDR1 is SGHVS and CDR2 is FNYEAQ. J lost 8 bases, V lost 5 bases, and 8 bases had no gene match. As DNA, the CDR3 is TGTGCCAGCAGCCAGACAGGGGCCCCCGAGCCCCAGCATTTT. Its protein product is CASSQTGAPEPQHF.

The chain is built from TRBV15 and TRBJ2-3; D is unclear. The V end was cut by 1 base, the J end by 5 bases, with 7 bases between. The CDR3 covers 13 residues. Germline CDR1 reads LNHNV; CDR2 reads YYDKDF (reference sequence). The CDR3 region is CATSRGGEDTQYF. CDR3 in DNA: TGTGCCACCAGCAGAGGAGGCGAAGATACGCAGTATTTT.

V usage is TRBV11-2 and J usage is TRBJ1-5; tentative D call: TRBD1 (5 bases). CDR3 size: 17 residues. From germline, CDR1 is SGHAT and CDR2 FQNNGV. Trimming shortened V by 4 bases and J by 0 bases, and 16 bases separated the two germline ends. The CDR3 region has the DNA TGTGCCAGCAGCTCCGCCTCGGGACTCTATAGCAATCAGCCCCAGCATTTT. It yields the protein CASSSASGLYSNQPQHF. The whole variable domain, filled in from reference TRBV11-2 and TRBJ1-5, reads EAGVAQSPRYKIIEKRQSVAFWCNPISGHATLYWYQQILGQGPKLLIQFQNNGVVDDSQLPKDRFSAERLKGVDSTLKIQPAKLEDSAVYLCASSSASGLYSNQPQHFGDGTRLSIL.

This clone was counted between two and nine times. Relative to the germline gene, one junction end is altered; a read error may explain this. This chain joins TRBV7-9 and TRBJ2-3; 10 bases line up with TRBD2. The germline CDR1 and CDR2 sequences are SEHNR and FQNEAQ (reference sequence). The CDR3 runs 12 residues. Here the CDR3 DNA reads TGTTCCAGCGGGGGGGACACAGATACGCAGTATTTT. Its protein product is CSSGGDTDTQYF.